Each of the 24 T cell receptor beta chains below was sequenced from the same sample in a study of OX40 agonist ivuxolimab in advanced cancers. The method was immunoSEQ multiplex PCR; TCRdb's version includes in-frame clones alone and lacks a portion of them. The table shows 30,000 to 40,000 clones, with about nine tenths occurring only once. Material: CD4+ or CD8+ T cells sorted from blood, obtained in a trial of the OX40 agonist ivuxolimab. The receptor source for this set is an adult with an advanced solid tumor such as melanoma, head and neck, liver or kidney cancer.

In this sample, this clone turned up once. Written as DNA, the CDR3 is TGTGCCAGTAGTCCCCTGACTAGCGGGGGGAGCACAGATACGCAGTATTTT. It yields the protein CASSPLTSGGSTDTQYF. J is TRBJ2-3 and V is TRBV19; 13 nucleotides agree with TRBD2. V gave up 5 bases and J gave up 0 bases; unmatched junction bases: 5. This CDR3 spans 17 amino acids. CDR1 is LNHDA, CDR2 SQIVND, per germline (reference sequence).

Here the CDR3 reads CASSPPEVAGLNEQFF. The CDR3 coding sequence is TGTGCCAGCTCACCTCCGGAGGTGGCAGGCCTGAATGAGCAGTTCTTC. The chain joins TRBV18 to TRBJ2-1; weak D call: TRBD2 (5 bases). The V gene's germline CDR1 is KGHSH and CDR2 LQKENI. The CDR3 has 16 residues. The germline V and J ends were trimmed by 3 bases and 7 bases, with 19 bases remaining between them.

The chain employs TRBV2 and TRBJ1-1; the D is unclear. V lost 7 bases to trimming and J lost 1 base, with 16 bases between them. The CDR3 has 15 amino acids. CDR1 and CDR2 (germline): SNHLY, FYNNEI. This CDR3 reads CASIEDPGGNTEAFF. CDR3 bases: TGTGCCAGCATCGAGGACCCTGGTGGGAACACTGAAGCTTTCTTT.

The chain has TRBV6-1 and TRBJ1-4; unclear D gene. V lost 2 bases, J lost 4 bases, and 5 bases lay in between. From germline, CDR1 is MNHNS and CDR2 SASEGT. This CDR3 contains 13 residues. CDR3 residues: CASSEYSNEKLFF. CDR3 in DNA: TGTGCCAGCAGTGAATACAGTAATGAAAAACTGTTTTTT.

The chain links TRBV5-4 to TRBJ1-3, with TRBD1 matching over 9 bases. J lost 5 bases, V lost 0 bases, and 6 bases had no gene match. The germline gives CDR1 SGHNT, CDR2 YYREEE (reference sequence). The CDR3 consists of 16 residues. CDR3 sequence reads: CASSLERGTGRNTIYF. CDR3 nucleotide sequence: TGTGCCAGCAGCTTGGAGAGGGGGACAGGGAGAAACACCATATATTTT. Full variable domain (rest looked up from reference TRBV5-4 and TRBJ1-3): ETGVTQSPTHLIKTRGQQVTLRCSSQSGHNTVSWYQQALGQGPQFIFQYYREEENGRGNFPPRFSGLQFPNYSSELNVNALELDDSALYLCASSLERGTGRNTIYFGEGSWLTVV.

This clone was recorded only once. The rearrangement uses TRBV7-9 and TRBJ2-1; D is tentatively TRBD1 or TRBD2 (6 bases each). Germline values: CDR1 SEHNR, CDR2 FQNEAQ (reference sequence). This CDR3 is built from 14 residues. The V gene lost 1 base and the J gene lost 8 bases, with 12 bases spanning the gap. The CDR3 here is CASSLGGARDEQFF. The DNA for the CDR3 is TGTGCCAGCAGCTTAGGGGGGGCGAGGGATGAGCAGTTCTTC.

Only one count was recorded for this clone. The chain uses TRBV27 and TRBJ2-5; 12 nucleotides match TRBD2. The CDR3 is 15 residues long. The germline V gene has CDR1 MNHEY and CDR2 SMNVEV (reference sequence). J was trimmed by 4 bases and V by 2 bases; bases with no gene match: 2. CDR3 sequence (DNA): TGTGCCAGCAGTTTACTAGCGGGAGGGCCAGAGACCCAGTACTTC. Translation: CASSLLAGGPETQYF.

The chain employs TRBV14 and TRBJ1-1, with no clear D. CDR3 length: 11 amino acids. V was shortened by 4 bases and J by 7 bases, with 7 bases between the two germline ends. Germline V gives CDR1 SGHDN, CDR2 FVKESK. CDR3 coding DNA: TGTGCCAGCAGCCTTCTGGGTGAAGCTTTCTTT. Translating it yields CASSLLGEAFF.

The V call is TRBV11-2, the J call TRBJ1-4; no clear D. V dropped 4 bases and J dropped 16 bases, with 19 bases sitting between them. This CDR3 contains 13 residues. Germline CDR1 is SGHAT and CDR2 is FQNNGV. CDR3 bases: TGTGCCAGCAGCTACCTGGGAGGGAGCCAGCAGTTTTTT. Translation gives CASSYLGGSQQFF.

This clone was picked up one time. This rearrangement joins TRBV7-6 to TRBJ2-1; D remains ambiguous. In germline, CDR1 is SGHVS, CDR2 FNYEAQ. The ends were cut back, 0 bases at V and 9 bases at J, with 9 bases in the middle. The CDR3 covers 13 residues. The DNA of the CDR3 is TGTGCCAGCAGCTTAGCGCCAGCTTCTGAGCAGTTCTTC. Its translation: CASSLAPASEQFF.

This clone is a singleton in its sample. The gene calls are TRBV9 and TRBJ2-1; D is unresolved. The CDR3 has 13 residues. CDR1 is SGDLS and CDR2 is YYNGEE in the germline V gene. V lost 3 bases and J lost 7, with 11 bases in between. The CDR3 loop reads CASSDGSTNEQFF. For the CDR3, the DNA is TGTGCCAGCAGCGACGGGTCTACAAATGAGCAGTTCTTC.

The chain couples TRBV27 to TRBJ1-2, with D unclear. The CDR3 loop spans 19 amino acids. The germline CDR1 and CDR2 sequences are MNHEY and SMNVEV (reference sequence). V was pared by 2 bases and J by 2 bases, with 24 bases between. The CDR3 is CASSLSFSTSLLANYGYTF. The CDR3 region has the DNA TGTGCCAGCAGTTTAAGTTTTTCGACGAGTCTATTGGCAAACTATGGCTACACCTTC.

This clone showed up just once. The V call is TRBV19, the J call TRBJ2-3, with 15 bases fitting TRBD2. Germline loops: CDR1 LNHDA, CDR2 SQIVND (reference sequence). Trimming took 6 bases from V and 4 from J; bases not matched to a gene: 5. The CDR3 contains 16 residues. CDR3 sequence reads: CASRPGLAGGADTQYF. CDR3 sequence (DNA): TGTGCCAGTAGGCCGGGACTAGCGGGAGGAGCAGATACGCAGTATTTT.

The CDR3 loop is CASSADRIVGLAYNEQFF. CDR3 DNA sequence: TGTGCCAGCAGCGCAGACAGGATAGTGGGACTAGCTTACAATGAGCAGTTCTTC. The J gene is TRBJ2-1, the V gene TRBV7-2; TRBD2 matches 9 bases. This CDR3 has 18 amino acids. V was pared by 5 bases and J by 4 bases, with 15 bases of the junction left unmatched. In germline, CDR1 is SGHTA, CDR2 FQGNSA.

The rearrangement joins TRBV7-2 to TRBJ2-3, with 15 bases identical to TRBD2. Losses at the gene ends were 5 bases for V and 5 bases for J; bases not matched to a gene: 11. The length of the CDR3 is 18 residues. Looked up from germline, CDR1 is SGHTA and CDR2 is FQGNSA. The CDR3 DNA reads as TGTGCCAGCAGCCTTAGTGGACTAGCGGGAGGGTCTGGAGATACGCAGTATTTT. Amino acids: CASSLSGLAGGSGDTQYF.

The chain's CDR3 is CASSEAETDSNQPQHF. The CDR3 bases are TGTGCCAGCAGTGAAGCCGAGACCGATAGCAATCAGCCCCAGCATTTT. The chain carries TRBV2 and TRBJ1-5, with D hard to call. This CDR3 is built from 16 residues. The germline CDR1 and CDR2 sequences are SNHLY and FYNNEI. Between the trimmed V and J ends, which lost 0 bases and 0 bases, there was a span of 9 bases. Full variable domain (rest looked up from reference TRBV2 and TRBJ1-5): EPEVTQTPSHQVTQMGQEVILRCVPISNHLYFYWYRQILGQKVEFLVSFYNNEISEKSEIFDDQFSVERPDGSNFTLKIRSTKLEDSAMYFCASSEAETDSNQPQHFGDGTRLSIL.

This chain links TRBV5-1 with TRBJ2-7; the D is unclear. CDR3 length: 13 residues. Trimming left V 1 base short and J 2 bases short, with 7 bases between. Germline CDR1 and CDR2: SGHRS and YFSETQ. CDR3 protein: CASSLNPAYEQYF. The CDR3 DNA reads TGCGCCAGCAGCTTGAACCCAGCCTACGAGCAGTACTTC.

V and J are TRBV7-6 and TRBJ2-1; 10 nucleotides align to TRBD2. The V gene's germline CDR1 is SGHVS and CDR2 FNYEAQ. With 5 bases clipped from V and 9 bases from J, the junction kept 13 bases outside the gene matches. This CDR3 region has 16 residues. Here the CDR3 reads CASSAPDSGRASEQFF. CDR3 nucleotides: TGTGCCAGCAGCGCCCCGGACAGCGGGAGGGCCAGTGAGCAGTTCTTC.

The chain recombines TRBV4-1 with TRBJ1-5; tentatively, D is TRBD1 (5 bases). The CDR3 runs to 15 residues. V was clipped by 0 bases and J by 6 bases, with 12 bases between them. From germline, CDR1 is MGHRA and CDR2 YSYEKL. The CDR3 DNA reads as TGCGCCAGCAGCCAAGACGGGGCTGGCGGTCAGCCCCAGCATTTT. This sequence encodes CASSQDGAGGQPQHF.

V is TRBV5-5 and J is TRBJ2-1, with 7 bases matching TRBD2. Losses at the gene ends were 5 bases for V and 9 bases for J; bases not matched to a gene: 14. The CDR3 sequence is 15 residues long. Germline values: CDR1 SGHKS, CDR2 YYEKEE (reference sequence). The CDR3 nucleotides read TGTGCCAGCAGGTATGGACGGGGGGAAACAGTTGAGCAGTTCTTC. Translating gives CASRYGRGETVEQFF. Drawing the rest from reference TRBV5-5 and TRBJ2-1, the complete variable domain is DAGVTQSPTHLIKTRGQQVTLRCSPISGHKSVSWYQQVLGQGPQFIFQYYEKEERGRGNFPDRFSARQFPNYSSELNVNALLLGDSALYLCASRYGRGETVEQFFGPGTRLTVL.

The chain carries TRBV5-1 and TRBJ2-7; TRBD1 might be the D (5 bases). The DNA end is more similar to TRBJ2-5, so the J call may be wrong. The length of the CDR3 is 15 residues. The germline CDR1 and CDR2 sequences are SGHRS and YFSETQ. The CDR3 DNA is TGCGCCAGCAGCTTGGGGGATGGCAGGGCAGAGACCCAGTACTTC. Protein sequence: CASSLGDGRAETQYF.

This sequence joins TRBV14 and TRBJ2-5; D is uncertain. Germline loops: CDR1 SGHDN, CDR2 FVKESK. Trimming took 1 base from V and 2 from J, leaving 17 bases between them. This CDR3 contains 17 residues. CDR3 protein: CASSQVILSSRQETQYF. DNA for the CDR3: TGTGCCAGCAGCCAAGTTATCCTATCCTCTCGGCAAGAGACCCAGTACTTC.

This chain joins TRBV29-1 and TRBJ2-1, with 8 bases lining up with TRBD2. The CDR3 has 12 amino acids. Germline trimming cut 4 bases from V and 9 bases from J; bases unmatched to any gene: 5. Germline V gene data show CDR1 as SQVTM and CDR2 as ANQGSEA. The CDR3 region is CSVGAGEVEQFF. The CDR3 DNA follows: TGCAGCGTTGGAGCGGGAGAGGTTGAGCAGTTCTTC.

This chain connects TRBV27 to TRBJ2-7, with 9 bases identical to TRBD2. Germline V gene sequence: CDR1 MNHEY, CDR2 SMNVEV (reference sequence). This CDR3 is 14 amino acids long. The trim removed 3 bases at V and 4 bases at J, leaving 4 bases unmatched. CDR3 nucleotide sequence: TGTGCCAGCAGTTTGGGGACTAGCCCGTACGAGCAGTACTTC. Translated: CASSLGTSPYEQYF.